The 27 T cell receptor beta chains reported below all come from one sample, sequenced in a study of T cells in Graves' hyperthyroidism and ophthalmopathy. TCR beta CDR3 regions were amplified from RNA. First-round RT-PCR targeting the TCR CDR3 was performed with the HTBI primer set. Each CDR3 protein gets one entry after TCRdb re-called the multiplex PCR reads with MiXCR. The sample has some 510,000 distinct CDR3 sequences; roughly 20% are singletons. Sequencing was done on a sample of blood. These receptors all come from a man aged 18-30 years with Graves' hyperthyroidism.

V gene TRBV20-1 combines with J gene TRBJ2-7; D might be TRBD2 (5 bases). In germline, CDR1 is DFQATT, CDR2 SNEGSKA (reference sequence). The ends were cut back, 5 bases at V and 3 bases at J, with 11 bases in the middle. This CDR3 region has 12 residues. CDR3 sequence: CSAPRGVYEQYF. The CDR3 region has the DNA TGCAGTGCTCCCCGGGGAGTCTACGAGCAGTACTTC.

The sample holds many counts of this clonotype. The rearrangement joins TRBV6-1 to TRBJ1-6; D gene uncertain. Trimming removed 6 bases at V and 9 bases at J, with 15 bases between. There are 14 residues in the CDR3. The germline gives CDR1 MNHNS, CDR2 SASEGT. CDR3 sequence: CASRRVRETSPLHF. DNA for the CDR3: TGTGCCAGCAGAAGGGTCCGAGAGACTTCACCCCTCCACTTT.

Many counts were recorded for this clonotype. V usage is TRBV5-8 and J usage is TRBJ1-1; D not certain. Trimming removed 0 bases at V and 5 bases at J, with 11 bases between. CDR1 is SGHTS, CDR2 YDEGEE, per germline. The CDR3 consists of 14 residues. The CDR3 is CASSLALQWTEAFF. The CDR3 DNA reads as TGTGCCAGCAGCTTGGCACTGCAATGGACTGAAGCTTTCTTT.

This clonotype was seen ten or more times. The V call is TRBV11-2, the J call TRBJ2-7; 8 nucleotides agree with TRBD2. V lost 4 bases, J lost 2 bases, and 10 bases stayed unmatched. The CDR3 runs to 16 residues. The V gene's germline CDR1 is SGHAT and CDR2 FQNNGV. The CDR3 sequence is CASSSLGGGLTYEQYF. The CDR3 DNA is TGTGCCAGCAGCTCCCTGGGCGGGGGGCTTACCTACGAGCAGTACTTC. The full variable domain, with the rest looked up from reference TRBV11-2 and TRBJ2-7, is EAGVAQSPRYKIIEKRQSVAFWCNPISGHATLYWYQQILGQGPKLLIQFQNNGVVDDSQLPKDRFSAERLKGVDSTLKIQPAKLEDSAVYLCASSSLGGGLTYEQYFGPGTRLTVT.

This clonotype has more than one count but fewer than ten. The CDR3 is CASSAYLGGEQYF. CDR3 in DNA: TGTGCCAGCAGTGCGTATTTAGGGGGGGAGCAGTACTTC. V and J are TRBV27 and TRBJ2-7; possibly TRBD1 or TRBD2 for D (6 bases each). CDR1 and CDR2 (germline): MNHEY, SMNVEV (reference sequence). V was cut by 5 bases and J by 7 bases, with 15 bases left in between. The CDR3 is 13 residues long.

This chain joins TRBV20-1 and TRBJ1-5; no reliable D call. Germline CDR1 is DFQATT and CDR2 is SNEGSKA (reference sequence). The CDR3 loop spans 14 amino acids. The germline V and J ends were trimmed by 0 bases and 3 bases, with 9 bases remaining between them. CDR3 sequence (DNA): TGCAGTGCTAGAGATTGGAGGGACAATCAGCCCCAGCATTTT. Protein sequence: CSARDWRDNQPQHF.

This clonotype came up a few times. A much more abundant neighbour one base away suggests this may be a read error. The CDR3 does not end in the conserved phenylalanine or tryptophan, so this is likely a read error. The chain combines TRBV19 with TRBJ2-2; TRBD1 is a possible D gene (5 bases). The CDR3 is 18 residues long. Germline V gene lookup returns CDR1 LNHDA and CDR2 SQIVND (reference sequence). V was cut by 4 bases and J by 6 bases, with 24 bases left in between. The CDR3 loop is CASSNWGPTPRLAGELFL. CDR3 DNA: TGTGCCAGTAGTAATTGGGGCCCCACCCCCCGATTGGCCGGGGAGCTGTTTTTG.

This clonotype came up many times. The chain employs TRBV4-1 and TRBJ2-7; D uncertain. Germline V gene sequence: CDR1 MGHRA, CDR2 YSYEKL. This CDR3 contains 14 residues. V gave up 0 bases and J gave up 0 bases, with 6 bases separating them. The CDR3 DNA follows: TGCGCCAGCAGCCAAGACCCGTCCTCCTACGAGCAGTACTTC. Amino acids: CASSQDPSSYEQYF.

This clonotype was seen many times. The CDR3 here is CASSVRAGETQYF. The DNA for the CDR3 is TGTGCCAGCAGCGTTAGGGCAGGAGAGACCCAGTACTTC. The chain uses TRBV9 and TRBJ2-5; D is unresolved. Trimming took off 2 bases at V and 4 bases at J, with 9 bases between the two ends. The germline V gene encodes CDR1 SGDLS and CDR2 YYNGEE. The CDR3 is 13 residues long.

The sample holds one count of this clonotype. This CDR3 fails to terminate in the conserved phenylalanine or tryptophan, so it likely reflects a read error. The genes are TRBV13 and TRBJ1-5; D remains unclear. The CDR3 has 12 amino acids. Germline values: CDR1 PRHDT, CDR2 FYEKMQ (reference sequence). DNA for the CDR3: TGTGCCAGTAGCTTAGGCGATCAGCCCCAGCATTAT. The encoded protein is CASSLGDQPQHY.

This clonotype appeared many times. The chain recombines TRBV6-1 with TRBJ1-2, with D uncertain. CDR1 and CDR2 from the germline V gene are MNHNS and SASEGT. The V end was cut by 6 bases, the J end by 3 bases, with 17 bases between. The CDR3 has 15 residues. This CDR3 reads CASSQLPNTYYGYTF. CDR3 in DNA: TGTGCCAGCAGCCAGCTCCCGAATACTTACTATGGCTACACCTTC.

This clonotype was seen at least ten times. The chain couples TRBV2 to TRBJ2-7; a possible D gene is TRBD1 (6 bases). Deletions cut 4 bases from V and 4 bases from J, with 8 bases between. This CDR3 comprises 12 residues. CDR1 and CDR2 from the germline V gene are SNHLY and FYNNEI. The CDR3 is CASSGTDYEQYF. CDR3 coding DNA: TGTGCCAGCAGTGGGACAGATTACGAGCAGTACTTC.

This clonotype was seen repeatedly, ten times or more. V gene TRBV14 combines with J gene TRBJ2-5, with D maybe TRBD1 (6 bases). This CDR3 is built from 16 residues. Deletions cut 4 bases from V and 1 base from J, with 16 bases between. Germline CDR1 and CDR2: SGHDN and FVKESK. Here the CDR3 DNA reads TGTGCCAGCAGCCTATACGTTGGGGGCCTCCAAGAGACCCAGTACTTC. It codes for CASSLYVGGLQETQYF.

The chain recombines TRBV4-2 with TRBJ1-5; a weak D match, TRBD1 (6 bases). Germline CDR1 LGHNA, CDR2 YNFKEQ. Trimming shortened V by 1 base and J by 4 bases, and 14 bases separated the two germline ends. The CDR3 covers 16 residues. CDR3 residues: CASSQGRGHTNQPQHF. The CDR3 DNA sequence: TGTGCCAGCAGCCAAGGTCGGGGACACACTAATCAGCCCCAGCATTTT.

In this sample, this clonotype turned up many times. The chain carries TRBV27 and TRBJ2-7; D call uncertain. The V gene's germline CDR1 is MNHEY and CDR2 SMNVEV (reference sequence). The V gene lost 4 bases and the J gene lost 5 bases, with 12 bases spanning the gap. The CDR3 spans 13 residues. As DNA, the CDR3 is TGTGCCAGCAGTTATACAGTGATCGACGAGCAGTACTTC. It codes for CASSYTVIDEQYF.

In its sample, this clonotype was seen many times. CDR3 sequence reads: CASSKGTARTEAFF. As DNA, the CDR3 is TGTGCCAGCAGCAAAGGGACTGCACGGACTGAAGCTTTCTTT. The rearrangement links TRBV4-2 to TRBJ1-1, with D tentatively TRBD1 (5 bases). Germline V gives CDR1 LGHNA, CDR2 YNFKEQ. This CDR3 is 14 amino acids long. V lost 5 bases and J lost 5, with 15 bases in between.

The rearrangement uses TRBV6-2 or TRBV6-3 and TRBJ1-3, with 8 bases matching TRBD1. V shed 2 bases and J 2 bases; nucleotides not matched to a gene: 11. Per germline, CDR1 MNHEY and CDR2 SVGEGT. The length of the CDR3 is 18 residues. The CDR3 DNA is TGTGCCAGCAGTTACACACCGTATTCAGGGGGCACTGGAAACACCATATATTTT. It codes for CASSYTPYSGGTGNTIYF.

This chain connects TRBV15 to TRBJ2-7; 8 bases agree with TRBD1. From germline, CDR1 is LNHNV and CDR2 YYDKDF (reference sequence). The CDR3 is 15 residues long. Trimming cost V 0 bases and J 2 bases; bases outside gene matches: 3. DNA of the CDR3: TGTGCCACCAGCAGAGAGGCGACAGGGGCCTACGAGCAGTACTTC. It specifies CATSREATGAYEQYF.

As to this clonotype: A much larger clone lies one base from this, so it may be a read error. The rearrangement links TRBV9 to TRBJ2-7; 7 positions agree with TRBD1. J lost 5 bases, V lost 9 bases, and 11 bases had no gene match. CDR1 and CDR2 (germline): SGDLS, YYNGEE. The CDR3 is 13 residues long. The CDR3 here is CATTGTERHEQYF. CDR3 DNA sequence: TGTGCCACCACCGGGACAGAGCGACACGAGCAGTACTTC.

V is TRBV6-1 and J is TRBJ2-1; 10 bases align to TRBD1. Trimming removed 4 bases from V and 7 bases from J; junction bases left unmatched: 4. CDR3 size: 14 residues. Germline loops: CDR1 MNHNS, CDR2 SASEGT. CDR3 residues: CASSARDRGNEQFF. The CDR3 DNA reads TGTGCCAGCAGTGCCCGGGACAGGGGTAATGAGCAGTTCTTC.

The V gene is TRBV27, the J gene TRBJ2-7, with D possibly being TRBD2 (7 bases). The CDR3 runs to 15 residues. In germline, CDR1 is MNHEY, CDR2 SMNVEV (reference sequence). V lost 4 bases and J lost 3, with 16 bases in between. The CDR3 DNA follows: TGTGCCAGCAGTTATTCCGGGGGGCCGCGCTACGAGCAGTACTTC. Protein product: CASSYSGGPRYEQYF.

This clonotype appeared many times. The chain is built from TRBV20-1 and TRBJ1-5; 7 bases match TRBD1. Losses at the gene ends were 1 base for V and 3 bases for J; bases not matched to a gene: 9. This CDR3 is 16 amino acids long. The germline V gene has CDR1 DFQATT and CDR2 SNEGSKA (reference sequence). CDR3 loop: CSARARARGFNQPQHF. The DNA of the CDR3 is TGCAGTGCTAGAGCGCGGGCCAGGGGGTTCAATCAGCCCCAGCATTTT.

This clonotype was recorded many times. This chain joins TRBV12-3 or TRBV12-4 and TRBJ1-5, with D possibly matching TRBD1 (6 bases). The CDR3 has 20 amino acids. The V end was cut by 3 bases, the J end by 2 bases, with 26 bases between. CDR3 loop: CASSFRVSATTGSGNQPQHF. DNA for the CDR3: TGTGCCAGCAGTTTCCGCGTTTCCGCAACCACAGGGTCTGGCAATCAGCCCCAGCATTTT.

The gene calls are TRBV12-3 or TRBV12-4 and TRBJ1-5, with D maybe TRBD1 (5 bases). Trimming pared 6 bases from V and 2 bases from J, leaving 17 bases between. This CDR3 region has 16 residues. The CDR3 is CASSQTGGAGNQPQHF. The CDR3 DNA reads TGTGCCAGCAGCCAAACGGGAGGGGCTGGCAATCAGCCCCAGCATTTT.

About this clonotype itself: Given a much more abundant clone one base away, this may be a read error. The conserved phenylalanine or tryptophan normally closing the CDR3 is absent here, so this likely arose from a read error. The CDR3 loop is CASSLTYGGIYEQYY. As DNA, the CDR3 is TGTGCCAGCAGCTTAACATATGGCGGAATCTACGAGCAGTACTAC. The rearrangement links TRBV11-2 to TRBJ2-7; D unclear. V lost 2 bases to trimming and J lost 3 bases, with 14 bases between them. The germline CDR1 and CDR2 sequences are SGHAT and FQNNGV. This CDR3 has 15 residues.

The gene calls are TRBV11-2 and TRBJ2-7; D possibly corresponds to TRBD1 (5 bases). CDR3 length: 16 residues. Trimming pared 1 base from V and 0 bases from J, leaving 13 bases between. Germline V gene lookup returns CDR1 SGHAT and CDR2 FQNNGV. In DNA form, the CDR3 reads TGTGCCAGCAGCTTAGTTGGGGCAGTGAGCTCCTACGAGCAGTACTTC. Encoded protein: CASSLVGAVSSYEQYF.

Many counts were recorded for this clonotype. The chain joins TRBV6-1 to TRBJ1-3, with D maybe TRBD1 (5 bases). The CDR3 runs to 14 residues. Germline V gene sequence: CDR1 MNHNS, CDR2 SASEGT. The V and J ends lost 3 bases and 3 bases respectively, with 9 bases between them. The CDR3 DNA sequence: TGTGCCAGCAGTGACGGGGCCCTTGGAAACACCATATATTTT. Its protein product is CASSDGALGNTIYF.